Each of the 31 T cell receptor beta chains below was sequenced from the same sample in a study of a mutant IDH1 vaccine in newly diagnosed glioma. The time point denotes: week 47, end of study. A 20-mer mutant IDH1 peptide at 300 ug was injected subcutaneously with topical imiquimod. TCRdb's copy holds only in-frame clones and misses some; the assay was immunoSEQ multiplex PCR. The sample yields 84,000 or so clones, approximately 75% seen once. Their target antigens are unknown. The sequencing used PBMCs, collected from a glioma patient whose treatment included an IDH1 peptide vaccine. The receptors were sampled from a man between 35 and 55 years old with glioma.

The rearrangement uses TRBV18 and TRBJ2-3; TRBD2 agrees at 9 bases. The CDR3 is 16 residues long. With 0 bases clipped from V and 5 bases from J, the junction kept 6 bases outside the gene matches. From germline, CDR1 is KGHSH and CDR2 LQKENI. CDR3 region: CASSPPRREGIDTQYF. The CDR3 DNA reads TGTGCCAGCTCACCACCCCGGCGGGAGGGCATAGATACGCAGTATTTT.

The CDR3 sequence: CASSYAGSYEQYF. CDR3 nucleotides: TGTGCCAGCAGTTATGCCGGGTCCTACGAGCAGTACTTC. The chain recombines TRBV27 with TRBJ2-7; D is unresolved. Germline V CDR1 and CDR2: MNHEY, SMNVEV (reference sequence). CDR3 length equals 13 residues. V dropped 4 bases and J dropped 1 base, with 8 bases sitting between them.

The chain carries TRBV19 and TRBJ2-1; the D gene could be TRBD1 or TRBD2 (5 bases each). The V gene lost 2 bases and the J gene lost 0 bases, with 11 bases spanning the gap. Germline CDR1 reads LNHDA; CDR2 reads SQIVND (reference sequence). The CDR3 has 16 residues. CDR3 residues: CASSISWGPSYNEQFF. CDR3 nucleotides: TGTGCCAGTAGTATATCCTGGGGACCCTCCTACAATGAGCAGTTCTTC.

This rearrangement joins TRBV7-2 to TRBJ1-1, with D uncertain. V was trimmed by 5 bases and J by 6 bases, leaving 16 bases between them. Germline V gene lookup returns CDR1 SGHTA and CDR2 FQGNSA. The CDR3 spans 14 residues. In DNA, the CDR3 is TGTGCCAGCAGCCCGAGTTGGGCTGGTTCTGAAGCTTTCTTT. Translation: CASSPSWAGSEAFF.

The genes are TRBV7-2 and TRBJ2-7; 9 bases agree with TRBD2. The germline CDR1 and CDR2 sequences are SGHTA and FQGNSA. With V trimmed by 1 base and J by 1 base, 5 bases remained unmatched. This CDR3 contains 16 residues. The CDR3 DNA is TGTGCCAGCAGCTTAGTCACGACTAGCGGTTCCTACGAGCAGTACTTC. This encodes CASSLVTTSGSYEQYF. Drawing the rest from reference TRBV7-2 and TRBJ2-7, the complete variable domain is GAGVSQSPSNKVTEKGKDVELRCDPISGHTALYWYRQSLGQGLEFLIYFQGNSAPDKSGLPSDRFSAERTGGSVSTLTIQRTQQEDSAVYLCASSLVTTSGSYEQYFGPGTRLTVT.

The V call is TRBV6-5, the J call TRBJ1-5; D is unclear. Trimming took 6 bases from V and 2 from J, leaving 14 bases between them. This CDR3 is built from 15 residues. The germline gives CDR1 MNHEY, CDR2 SVGAGI. In nucleotides, the CDR3 is TGTGCCAGCAGCCCCTACGGCTCGGGCAATCAGCCCCAGCATTTT. Translated, it gives CASSPYGSGNQPQHF.

V is TRBV4-1 and J is TRBJ2-7; maybe TRBD2 (5 bases). In germline, CDR1 is MGHRA, CDR2 YSYEKL. This CDR3 region has 14 residues. Deletions cut 1 base from V and 3 bases from J, with 10 bases between. CDR3 DNA: TGCGCCAGCAGCCAAGTGCCGGGAATCTACGAGCAGTACTTC. Translation gives CASSQVPGIYEQYF.

V gene TRBV28 combines with J gene TRBJ2-1, with D possibly matching TRBD1 (6 bases). CDR1 and CDR2 from the germline V gene are MDHEN and SYDVKM. V was pared by 6 bases and J by 12 bases, with 12 bases between. The CDR3 consists of 11 residues. CDR3 sequence (DNA): TGTGCCAGCAGGGAACGAGGGGGGCAGTTCTTC. Residues: CASRERGGQFF.

The CDR3 protein is CASSLSRGYEQYF. CDR3 sequence (DNA): TGTGCCAGCAGCCTATCCAGGGGGTACGAGCAGTACTTC. This chain links TRBV13 with TRBJ2-7, with TRBD1 matching over 7 bases. This CDR3 contains 13 residues. With 5 bases clipped from V and 4 bases from J, the junction kept 5 bases outside the gene matches. CDR1 is PRHDT, CDR2 FYEKMQ, per germline (reference sequence).

Only a few counts were recorded for this clone. V usage is TRBV7-2 and J usage is TRBJ2-6; D possibly matches TRBD1 or TRBD2 (5 bases each). Germline assignment: CDR1 SGHTA and CDR2 FQGNSA. CDR3 length: 16 amino acids. The V gene lost 3 bases and the J gene lost 4 bases, with 13 bases spanning the gap. In nucleotides, the CDR3 is TGTGCCAGCAGCTTGGGACGTCCAGTGGGGGCCAACGTCCTGACTTTC. Its translation: CASSLGRPVGANVLTF. Full variable domain (missing parts from reference TRBV7-2 and TRBJ2-6): GAGVSQSPSNKVTEKGKDVELRCDPISGHTALYWYRQSLGQGLEFLIYFQGNSAPDKSGLPSDRFSAERTGGSVSTLTIQRTQQEDSAVYLCASSLGRPVGANVLTFGAGSRLTVL.

V and J are TRBV7-2 and TRBJ1-2; 10 bases are shared with TRBD1. The CDR3 has 15 amino acids. J was trimmed by 4 bases and V by 4 bases; bases with no gene match: 6. Germline CDR1 reads SGHTA; CDR2 reads FQGNSA. The CDR3 bases are TGTGCCAGCAGCTCGACAGGGGGCGGAGGCTATGGCTACACCTTC. This codes for CASSSTGGGGYGYTF.

This clone was counted a few times. V usage is TRBV6-6 and J usage is TRBJ2-7, with 7 positions matching TRBD1. J lost 3 bases, V lost 3 bases, and 5 bases had no gene match. The CDR3 length is 14 residues. Germline V CDR1 and CDR2: MNHNY, SVGAGI (reference sequence). The CDR3 DNA reads as TGTGCCAGCAGTTATCGTCAGGGGGTCTACGAGCAGTACTTC. Protein sequence: CASSYRQGVYEQYF.

The chain recombines TRBV5-1 with TRBJ2-7; TRBD1 agrees at 8 bases. The ends lost 2 bases at V and 2 bases at J; junction bases unmatched: 9. Germline V CDR1 and CDR2: SGHRS, YFSETQ. The CDR3 length is 16 residues. DNA for the CDR3: TGCGCCAGCAGCTTTAGTGGGACAGGCTTCCCCTACGAGCAGTACTTC. Its translation is CASSFSGTGFPYEQYF.

This clone was seen a handful of times. V usage is TRBV15 and J usage is TRBJ1-4; D unclear. The CDR3 has 15 residues. The ends were cut back, 3 bases at V and 7 bases at J, with 15 bases in the middle. Per germline, CDR1 LNHNV and CDR2 YYDKDF (reference sequence). CDR3 loop: CATSSPDSRGEKLFF. The CDR3 DNA is TGTGCCACCAGCAGTCCCGACTCCCGCGGTGAAAAACTGTTTTTT.

The genes are TRBV28 and TRBJ1-2; weak D call: TRBD1 (5 bases). There are 12 residues in the CDR3. Trimming stripped 6 bases from V and 9 bases from J, with 14 bases between. Germline values: CDR1 MDHEN, CDR2 SYDVKM. The CDR3 coding sequence is TGTGCCAGCAGCGACAGTTTACCTCGCTACACCTTC. As protein: CASSDSLPRYTF.

The genes are TRBV9 and TRBJ2-3; D is undetermined. Germline V gives CDR1 SGDLS, CDR2 YYNGEE. The V gene lost 4 bases and the J gene lost 3 bases, with 12 bases spanning the gap. The CDR3 is 14 residues long. This CDR3 reads CASSQKLGTDTQYF. The CDR3 nucleotides are TGTGCCAGCAGCCAAAAGCTCGGGACAGATACGCAGTATTTT.

This clone was seen only a few times. The J gene is TRBJ1-2, the V gene TRBV7-2; D gene unclear. The germline V and J ends were trimmed by 2 bases and 2 bases, with 12 bases remaining between them. Germline V CDR1 and CDR2: SGHTA, FQGNSA. This CDR3 region has 15 residues. As DNA, the CDR3 is TGTGCCAGCAGCTTACCCCGCAGGACCAACTATGGCTACACCTTC. It encodes CASSLPRRTNYGYTF.

The chain links TRBV10-3 to TRBJ2-7; TRBD1 matches 9 bases. The CDR3 loop spans 13 amino acids. The germline CDR1 and CDR2 sequences are ENHRY and SYGVKD. V trimming: 7 bases; J trimming: 5 bases; junction bases outside the gene matches: 6. CDR3 DNA: TGTGCCATCACGGGACAGGGTTTCAACGAGCAGTACTTC. Residues: CAITGQGFNEQYF.

V and J are TRBV6-6 and TRBJ2-5; the D is unclear. The CDR3 is 12 amino acids. V was clipped by 7 bases and J by 8 bases, with 14 bases between them. Per the germline V gene, CDR1 is MNHNY and CDR2 is SVGAGI (reference sequence). CDR3 sequence: CASIGWWSTQYF. The CDR3 nucleotides read TGTGCCAGCATCGGTTGGTGGAGTACCCAGTACTTC.

V is TRBV2 and J is TRBJ1-3; no firm D call. Trimming left V 8 bases short and J 4 bases short, with 9 bases between. The CDR3 is 12 residues long. Germline V lookup: CDR1 SNHLY, CDR2 FYNNEI. CDR3 in DNA: TGTGCCAGCCAGACGACAGGAAACACCATATATTTT. It translates to CASQTTGNTIYF.

The chain couples TRBV5-4 to TRBJ1-1; D remains unclear. V lost 2 bases and J 0 bases, leaving 8 bases between the germline ends. CDR3 size: 14 residues. Per the germline V gene, CDR1 is SGHNT and CDR2 is YYREEE (reference sequence). In DNA form, the CDR3 reads TGTGCCAGCAGCTTTCCACAGCTGAACACTGAAGCTTTCTTT. Amino acids: CASSFPQLNTEAFF.

J is TRBJ2-2 and V is TRBV5-6, with 8 bases that match TRBD1. After removal of 5 bases from V and 0 bases from J, the junction contained 3 bases not matched to a gene. CDR3 length: 15 amino acids. Germline CDR1 and CDR2: SGHDT and YYEEEE. In DNA, the CDR3 is TGTGCCAGCAGAAGGGACAGGTCGAACACCGGGGAGCTGTTTTTT. Translation gives CASRRDRSNTGELFF.

The chain has TRBV15 and TRBJ2-7, with a tentative D call TRBD2 (7 bases). The CDR3 consists of 15 residues. The V end lost 3 bases, the J end lost 7 bases, and 19 bases lay between the germline ends. Germline loops: CDR1 LNHNV, CDR2 YYDKDF (reference sequence). The DNA for the CDR3 is TGTGCCACCAGCAGTAGAGCGGTCGGGGGGCAAGAGCAGTACTTC. It codes for CATSSRAVGGQEQYF.

The chain uses TRBV10-3 and TRBJ2-3; possibly TRBD2 for D (6 bases). Per germline, CDR1 ENHRY and CDR2 SYGVKD. The V gene lost 0 bases and the J gene lost 8 bases, with 15 bases spanning the gap. The CDR3 length is 15 residues. CDR3 in DNA: TGTGCCATCAGTGAGTCGGAGTGGGGAGGATCTACGCAGTATTTT. Its translation is CAISESEWGGSTQYF.

This chain connects TRBV2 to TRBJ2-3, with a tentative D call TRBD2 (5 bases). CDR3 length: 13 residues. Trimming removed 9 bases at V and 6 bases at J, with 16 bases between. Germline V gives CDR1 SNHLY, CDR2 FYNNEI. The CDR3, as DNA: TGTGCCAGTTCCCAGATCTCGGGGGATACGCAGTATTTT. Its protein product is CASSQISGDTQYF. Full variable domain (outside the CDR3, taken from reference TRBV2 and TRBJ2-3): EPEVTQTPSHQVTQMGQEVILRCVPISNHLYFYWYRQILGQKVEFLVSFYNNEISEKSEIFDDQFSVERPDGSNFTLKIRSTKLEDSAMYFCASSQISGDTQYFGPGTRLTVL.

The chain employs TRBV7-2 and TRBJ2-1, with 10 nucleotides matching TRBD1. The J segment lost 6 bases and the V segment lost 5 bases, leaving 7 bases of the junction unmatched. The CDR3 is made up of 15 amino acids. Looked up from germline, CDR1 is SGHTA and CDR2 is FQGNSA. The CDR3 nucleotides read TGTGCCAGCAGCACAGCCGGGACAGGGGCCAATGAGCAGTTCTTC. Protein product: CASSTAGTGANEQFF.

This chain joins TRBV7-6 and TRBJ1-1, with D unclear. Trimming cost V 1 base and J 4 bases, with 13 bases left between them. Looked up from germline, CDR1 is SGHVS and CDR2 is FNYEAQ. The CDR3 is 15 amino acids. CDR3 residues: CASSLGRGSGTEAFF. CDR3 sequence (DNA): TGTGCCAGCAGCTTAGGTCGGGGATCGGGCACTGAAGCTTTCTTT.

V and J are TRBV14 and TRBJ1-2, with 11 bases matching TRBD1. This CDR3 is 15 amino acids long. Germline loops: CDR1 SGHDN, CDR2 FVKESK. J gave up 6 bases and V 1 base, and 4 bases lay outside the gene matches. The CDR3 DNA reads as TGTGCCAGCAGCCAAGGGTGGACAGGGGGCCATGGCTACACCTTC. Its protein product is CASSQGWTGGHGYTF.

This clone was detected a few times. CDR3 bases: TGTGCCAGCAGCTTGTTCGGGGTCACCTACAATGAGCAGTTCTTC. Amino acids: CASSLFGVTYNEQFF. The V gene is TRBV5-4, the J gene TRBJ2-1; weak D call: TRBD2 (5 bases). Trimming removed 1 base from V and 2 bases from J, with 10 bases in between. Germline V gives CDR1 SGHNT, CDR2 YYREEE (reference sequence). The CDR3 length is 15 residues.

The J gene is TRBJ1-5, the V gene TRBV15; D gene uncertain. Deletions cut 3 bases from V and 3 bases from J, with 9 bases between. This CDR3 has 14 amino acids. Germline values: CDR1 LNHNV, CDR2 YYDKDF (reference sequence). CDR3 protein: CATSRENTNQPQHF. The CDR3 bases are TGTGCCACCAGCAGGGAGAATACCAATCAGCCCCAGCATTTT.

J is TRBJ1-2 and V is TRBV15; 10 nucleotides agree with TRBD1. Germline CDR1 and CDR2: LNHNV and YYDKDF (reference sequence). V trimming: 4 bases; J trimming: 3 bases; junction bases outside the gene matches: 2. The CDR3 has 14 amino acids. CDR3 amino acids: CATSKDRGDYGYTF. The CDR3 DNA reads TGTGCCACCAGCAAGGACAGGGGGGACTATGGCTACACCTTC.